The present T cell receptor (beta chain) was sequenced within a study of beta chain features in type 1 diabetes. Germline V gives CDR1 SGHTA, CDR2 FQGNSA. With 3 bases clipped from V and 1 base from J, the junction kept 3 bases outside the gene matches. This CDR3 comprises 16 residues. Expressed TCRB transcripts were sequenced because the isolated RNA had all been reverse transcribed beforehand. The repertoire was sequenced with immunoSEQ multiplex PCR; TCRdb's copy has only in-frame clones and lacks some. The sample consists of approximately 330,000 clones, around 10% of them appearing once. Only a few counts were recorded for this clone. The sample contains more than one DNA sequence encoding this CDR3.

The sample comprised naive CD4+ T cells from blood. The source of this sequence is a woman in her 30s in good health. The V and J genes are TRBV7-2 and TRBJ2-2; 9 bases are a match to TRBD1. CDR3 nucleotide sequence: TGTGCCAGCAGCTTGGCGGGACAGGGGAACACCGGGGAGCTGTTTTTT. It is translated as CASSLAGQGNTGELFF. Full variable domain (rest looked up from reference TRBV7-2 and TRBJ2-2): GAGVSQSPSNKVTEKGKDVELRCDPISGHTALYWYRQSLGQGLEFLIYFQGNSAPDKSGLPSDRFSAERTGGSVSTLTIQRTQQEDSAVYLCASSLAGQGNTGELFFGEGSRLTVL.